The rows below give T cell receptor beta chains drawn from one sample of a study of shared T cell receptors in the human thymus. Here immunoSEQ multiplex PCR was the method, and the copy in TCRdb shows in-frame clones only, minus some. The sample has hundreds of thousands of clones; approximately 89% are singletons. The sample also formed part of further work on human thymus T cells.

The sequenced material came from thymocytes. Receptor source: a boy younger than two with a congenital heart defect. The CDR3 runs from the conserved cysteine through the conserved F or W. A D gene is named only where the DNA matches it firmly. A row's size may be missing; if present it is once, few, many or a size class.

v_call	clone_size	j_call	d_call	cdr3_aa	cdr3_nt
TRBV5-4	-	TRBJ2-7	TRBD1	CASSSTGQGATAYEQYF	TGTGCCAGCAGCTCCACTGGACAGGGGGCGACGGCCTACGAGCAGTACTTC
TRBV7-6	-	TRBJ2-7	TRBD1	CASSSGQGLYEQYF	TGTGCCAGCAGCTCCGGACAGGGTCTTTACGAGCAGTACTTC
TRBV27	-	TRBJ2-3	TRBD2	CASSLGAGVTDTQYF	TGTGCCAGCAGTTTGGGAGCGGGAGTCACAGATACGCAGTATTTT
TRBV28	-	TRBJ1-1	-	CASSPRTAGGRTEAFF	TGTGCCAGCAGCCCACGGACGGCGGGAGGGAGAACTGAAGCTTTCTTT
TRBV30	-	TRBJ2-3	TRBD2	CAWSVRGGEGVLPQYF	TGTGCCTGGAGTGTACGCGGGGGGGAGGGGGTATTGCCGCAGTATTTT
TRBV7-3	-	TRBJ2-2	TRBD1	CASSYEYRGTGSVGELFF	TGTGCCAGCAGTTATGAATACCGAGGGACAGGGTCGGTCGGGGAGCTGTTTTTT
TRBV5-1	once	TRBJ1-2	TRBD1	CASSDPGTDSGYGYTF	TGCGCCAGCAGCGATCCCGGGACAGATTCAGGCTATGGCTACACCTTC
TRBV4-1	-	TRBJ2-6	-	CASSSRRGGANVLTF	TGCGCCAGCAGCTCTCGACGGGGAGGGGCCAACGTCCTGACTTTC
TRBV4-1	-	TRBJ2-6	-	CASTEGDSGANVLTF	TGCGCCAGCACCGAGGGTGACTCTGGGGCCAACGTCCTGACTTTC
TRBV28	few	TRBJ2-7	-	CASRSIGPEQYF	TGTGCCAGCAGGTCCATTGGGCCCGAGCAGTACTTC
TRBV10-2	-	TRBJ2-2	-	CASSEPPGLRGAGELFF	TGCGCCAGCAGTGAACCTCCGGGACTTAGAGGGGCCGGGGAGCTGTTTTTT
TRBV30	-	TRBJ2-3	TRBD1	CALQGIGDTQYF	TGTGCCTTACAGGGGATTGGGGATACGCAGTATTTT
TRBV5-6	few	TRBJ1-3	TRBD1	CASTGTGTNTIYF	TGTGCCAGCACCGGGACAGGGACAAACACCATATATTTT
TRBV5-1	-	TRBJ2-7	-	CATKEQGNHEQYF	TGCGCCACCAAGGAACAGGGTAACCACGAGCAGTACTTC
TRBV19	few	TRBJ1-4	-	CASSTGIWSWDEKLFF	TGTGCCAGTAGCACAGGGATTTGGTCTTGGGATGAAAAACTGTTTTTT
TRBV2	-	TRBJ2-7	TRBD1	CATNFRQGSSYEQYF	TGTGCCACCAACTTTCGACAGGGGAGTTCCTACGAGCAGTACTTC
TRBV19	-	TRBJ1-1	-	CASSIRGTDRQGWETEAFF	TGTGCCAGTAGTATTCGCGGCACGGATAGGCAGGGGTGGGAGACTGAAGCTTTCTTT
TRBV2	-	TRBJ2-1	TRBD2	CASSGGVAGTYNEQFF	TGTGCCAGCAGTGGGGGAGTAGCGGGAACCTACAATGAGCAGTTCTTC
TRBV7-2	-	TRBJ2-2	-	CASVLWTTEYSGELFF	TGTGCCAGCGTATTGTGGACGACAGAGTATAGCGGGGAGCTGTTTTTT
TRBV28	-	TRBJ1-2	-	CASSLVARNYGYTF	TGTGCCAGCAGTTTAGTGGCACGAAACTATGGCTACACCTTC
TRBV5-1	-	TRBJ2-3	-	CASSAEQGPDTQYF	TGCGCCAGCAGCGCTGAACAGGGTCCAGATACGCAGTATTTT
TRBV7-9	-	TRBJ1-3	TRBD1	CASSSGTDLGNTIYF	TGTGCCAGCAGCTCCGGGACAGACCTTGGGAACACCATATATTTT
TRBV11-3	-	TRBJ1-1	TRBD1	CASSLRDTGQLNTEAFF	TGTGCCAGCAGCCTACGTGATACGGGACAGTTGAACACTGAAGCTTTCTTT
TRBV5-5	-	TRBJ1-2	-	CASSFRFGGGCYGYTF	-
TRBV5-1	-	TRBJ1-1	-	CASSLPEGNTEAFF	TGCGCCAGCAGCTTGCCCGAGGGGAACACTGAAGCTTTCTTT
TRBV28	few	TRBJ2-1	-	CASTSVANEQFF	TGTGCCAGCACCTCGGTCGCAAATGAGCAGTTCTTC
TRBV9	few	TRBJ1-2	TRBD1	CASSTGQGSYGYTF	TGTGCCAGCAGCACGGGACAGGGCAGCTATGGCTACACCTTC
TRBV11-1	-	TRBJ2-7	TRBD1	CASSLTGQGVWGEQYF	TGTGCCAGCAGCCTTACTGGACAGGGTGTCTGGGGCGAGCAGTACTTC
TRBV5-4	-	TRBJ2-7	TRBD1	CASSPGDSTYEQYF	TGTGCCAGCAGCCCCGGGGACAGCACCTACGAGCAGTACTTC
TRBV29-1	-	TRBJ2-1	TRBD2	CSVVGRAAEYNEQFF	TGCAGCGTTGTCGGGAGGGCCGCAGAATACAATGAGCAGTTCTTC
TRBV2	-	TRBJ1-6	-	CASWPKTGSPLHF	TGTGCCAGCTGGCCGAAGACGGGTTCACCCCTCCACTTT
TRBV7-9	once	TRBJ2-3	-	CASSLDNRDSGTDTQYF	TGTGCCAGCAGCTTGGATAACAGGGATTCTGGCACAGATACGCAGTATTTT
TRBV27	-	TRBJ1-2	TRBD1	CASSASPGGSYGYTF	TGTGCCAGCAGTGCGTCGCCAGGGGGCAGCTATGGCTACACCTTC
TRBV28	once	TRBJ1-4	-	CASSYQVSEKLFF	TGTGCCAGCAGTTATCAAGTCAGTGAAAAACTGTTTTTT
TRBV6-5	-	TRBJ2-1	TRBD2	CASSYSGREGTGEFF	TGTGCCAGCAGTTACTCGGGACGGGAGGGTACCGGGGAGTTCTTC
TRBV28	-	TRBJ2-7	TRBD1	CASSPRQGSKQPPKSRRYEQYF	TGTGCCAGCAGCCCTAGACAGGGTTCTAAACAACCACCTAAGAGTCGGAGGTACGAGCAGTACTTC
TRBV28	-	TRBJ1-2	-	CASSLWTGHSSYTF	TGTGCCAGCAGTTTATGGACGGGTCATAGTAGCTACACCTTC
TRBV12-5	-	TRBJ2-1	TRBD2	CASGRDPLAGGSGNEQFF	TGTGCTAGTGGCCGAGACCCTCTAGCGGGAGGCTCGGGGAATGAGCAGTTCTTC